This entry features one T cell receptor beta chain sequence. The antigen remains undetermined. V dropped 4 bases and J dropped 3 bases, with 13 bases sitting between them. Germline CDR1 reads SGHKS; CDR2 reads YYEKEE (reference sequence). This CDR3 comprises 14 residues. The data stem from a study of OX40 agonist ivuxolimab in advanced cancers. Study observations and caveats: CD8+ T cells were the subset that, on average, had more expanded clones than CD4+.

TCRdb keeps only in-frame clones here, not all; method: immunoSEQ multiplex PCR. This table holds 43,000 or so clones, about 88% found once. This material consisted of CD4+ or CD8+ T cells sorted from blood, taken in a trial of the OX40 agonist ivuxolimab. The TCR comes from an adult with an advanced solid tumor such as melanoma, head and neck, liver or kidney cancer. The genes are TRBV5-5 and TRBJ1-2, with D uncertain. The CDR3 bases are TGTGCCAGCAGCCCGCAGGTCGGGCACTATGGCTACACCTTC. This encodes CASSPQVGHYGYTF.